This TCR beta chain was sequenced during a study of blood T cell repertoires in COVID-19. The ends lost 4 bases at V and 5 bases at J; junction bases unmatched: 7. Germline V gene sequence: CDR1 LGHDT, CDR2 YNNKEL (reference sequence). CDR3 size: 14 residues. Methods used by the authors: Amplifying reference gene primers gave estimates of nucleated cell counts. Sequenced by immunoSEQ multiplex PCR; TCRdb stores in-frame clones only, minus some. D and trimming come from the DNA, and the V and J calls and clone size come from that table. Among approximately 210,000 clones, more than 80% were seen once, and the ten largest hold approximately 8%.

This receptor was identified in an elderly woman with COVID-19, enrolled during active disease. Sequencing was performed on peripheral blood. The chain links TRBV3-1 (or the pseudogene TRBV3-2) to TRBJ1-1; 7 bases agree with TRBD1. The CDR3 reads CASSPDRVWTEAFF. The DNA for the CDR3 is TGTGCCAGCAGCCCCGACAGGGTTTGGACTGAAGCTTTCTTT.